Sequencing of this T cell receptor beta chain was carried out in a study of beta chain features in type 1 diabetes. Overall study findings and caveats: VDJ junctions in type 1 diabetes patients carried more deletions and fewer insertions.

For this clone: Its antigen is unidentified.

CDR1 is SGHAT, CDR2 FQNNGV, per germline. V was cut by 6 bases and J by 8 bases, with 16 bases left in between. There are 13 residues in the CDR3. The entirety of the isolated RNA underwent reverse transcription, so expressed TCRB transcripts were sequenced. Generated by immunoSEQ multiplex PCR, the TCRdb table keeps only in-frame clones and is missing some. The sample lists 500,000 to 700,000 clones, about a sixth occurring once. This TCR was recovered from a young man in good health. The sequencing sample was made of naive CD4+ T cells from blood. The chain combines TRBV11-2 with TRBJ1-2; maybe TRBD1 (5 bases). CDR3: CASRRIGARGYTF. Written as DNA, the CDR3 is TGTGCCAGCAGGAGAATAGGGGCACGAGGCTACACCTTC.